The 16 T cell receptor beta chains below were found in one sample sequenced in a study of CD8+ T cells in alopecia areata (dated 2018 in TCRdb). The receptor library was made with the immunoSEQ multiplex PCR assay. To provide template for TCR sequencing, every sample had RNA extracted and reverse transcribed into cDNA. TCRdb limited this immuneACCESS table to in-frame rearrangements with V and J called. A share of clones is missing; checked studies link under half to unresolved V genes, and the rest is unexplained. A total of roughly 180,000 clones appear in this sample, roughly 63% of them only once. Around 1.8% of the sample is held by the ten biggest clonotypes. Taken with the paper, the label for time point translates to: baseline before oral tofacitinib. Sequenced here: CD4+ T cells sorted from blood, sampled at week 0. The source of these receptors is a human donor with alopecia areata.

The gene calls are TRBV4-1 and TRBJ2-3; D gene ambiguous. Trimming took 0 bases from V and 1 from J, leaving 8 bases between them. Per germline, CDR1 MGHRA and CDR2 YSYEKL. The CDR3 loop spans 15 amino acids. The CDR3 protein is CASSQDLTRTDTQYF. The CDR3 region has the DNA TGCGCCAGCAGCCAAGATCTGACCCGCACAGATACGCAGTATTTT.

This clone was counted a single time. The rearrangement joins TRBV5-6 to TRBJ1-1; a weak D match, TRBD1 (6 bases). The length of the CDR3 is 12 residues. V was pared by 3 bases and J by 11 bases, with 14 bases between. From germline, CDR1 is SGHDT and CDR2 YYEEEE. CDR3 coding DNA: TGTGCCAGCAGCTACGCCACAGGGAGCGCTTTCTTT. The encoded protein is CASSYATGSAFF.

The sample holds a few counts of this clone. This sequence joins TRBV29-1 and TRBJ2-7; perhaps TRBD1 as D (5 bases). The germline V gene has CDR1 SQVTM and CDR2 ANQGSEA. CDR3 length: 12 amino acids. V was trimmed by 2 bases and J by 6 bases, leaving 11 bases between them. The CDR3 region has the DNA TGCAGCGTTGAACAGGGTCGGGCCGAGCAGTACTTC. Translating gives CSVEQGRAEQYF.

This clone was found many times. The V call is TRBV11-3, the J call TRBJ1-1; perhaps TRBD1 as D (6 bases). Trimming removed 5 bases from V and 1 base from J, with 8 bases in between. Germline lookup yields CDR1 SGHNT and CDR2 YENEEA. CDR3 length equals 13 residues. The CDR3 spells CASSGDTNTEAFF. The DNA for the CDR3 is TGTGCCAGCAGCGGGGACACGAACACTGAAGCTTTCTTT.

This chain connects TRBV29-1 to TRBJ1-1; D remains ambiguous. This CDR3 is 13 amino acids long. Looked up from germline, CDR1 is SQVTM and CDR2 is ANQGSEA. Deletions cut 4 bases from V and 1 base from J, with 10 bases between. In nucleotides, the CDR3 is TGCAGCGTTGCGACTAAAGGGAACACTGAAGCTTTCTTT. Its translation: CSVATKGNTEAFF.

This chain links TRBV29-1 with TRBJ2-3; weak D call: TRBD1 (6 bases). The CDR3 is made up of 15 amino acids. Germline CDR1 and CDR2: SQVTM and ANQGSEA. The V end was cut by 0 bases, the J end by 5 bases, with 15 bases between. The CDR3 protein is CSVEDWDQGGDTQYF. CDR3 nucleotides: TGCAGCGTTGAAGATTGGGACCAAGGGGGAGATACGCAGTATTTT.

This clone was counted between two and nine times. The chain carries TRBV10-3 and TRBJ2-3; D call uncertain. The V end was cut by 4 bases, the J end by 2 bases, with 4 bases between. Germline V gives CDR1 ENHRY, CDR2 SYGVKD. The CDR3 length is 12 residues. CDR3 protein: CAISGHTDTQYF. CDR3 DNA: TGTGCCATCAGTGGACACACAGATACGCAGTATTTT.

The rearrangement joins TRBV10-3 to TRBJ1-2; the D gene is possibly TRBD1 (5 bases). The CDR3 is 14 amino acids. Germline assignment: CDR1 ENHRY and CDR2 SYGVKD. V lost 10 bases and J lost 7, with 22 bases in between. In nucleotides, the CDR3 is TGTGCCACCGCAGAAACAGGATTAGGTGGTGGCTACACCTTC. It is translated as CATAETGLGGGYTF.

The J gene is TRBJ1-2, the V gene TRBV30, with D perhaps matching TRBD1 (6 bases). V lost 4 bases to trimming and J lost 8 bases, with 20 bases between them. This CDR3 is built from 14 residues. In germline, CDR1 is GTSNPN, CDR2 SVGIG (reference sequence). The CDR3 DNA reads TGTGCCTGGACAACCAGGGGAAGTCGGAGGGGCTACACCTTC. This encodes CAWTTRGSRRGYTF.

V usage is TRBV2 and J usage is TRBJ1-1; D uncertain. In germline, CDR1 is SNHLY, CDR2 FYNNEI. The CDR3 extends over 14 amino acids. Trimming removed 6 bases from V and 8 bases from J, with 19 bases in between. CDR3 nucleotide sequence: TGTGCCAGCAGGGTAGAAGCGAGAACGAACGAAGCTTTCTTT. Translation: CASRVEARTNEAFF.

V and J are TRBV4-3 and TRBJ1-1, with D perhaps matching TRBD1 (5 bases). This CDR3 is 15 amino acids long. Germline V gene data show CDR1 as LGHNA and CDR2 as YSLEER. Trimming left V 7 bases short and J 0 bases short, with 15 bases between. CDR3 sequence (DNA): TGCGCCAGCAAGGTGGGGCAACAGATGAACACTGAAGCTTTCTTT. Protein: CASKVGQQMNTEAFF.

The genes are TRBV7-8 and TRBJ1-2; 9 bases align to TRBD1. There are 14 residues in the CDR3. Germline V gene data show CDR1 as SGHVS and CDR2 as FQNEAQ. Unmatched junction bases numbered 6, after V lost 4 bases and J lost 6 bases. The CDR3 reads CASSSTGTGHGYTF. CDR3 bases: TGTGCCAGCAGCTCTACCGGGACAGGGCATGGCTACACCTTC.

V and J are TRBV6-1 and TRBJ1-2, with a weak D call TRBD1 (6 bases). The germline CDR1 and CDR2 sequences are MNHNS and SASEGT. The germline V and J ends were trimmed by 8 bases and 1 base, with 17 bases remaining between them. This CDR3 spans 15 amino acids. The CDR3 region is CASSPAGAVNYGYTF. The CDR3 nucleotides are TGTGCCAGCTCCCCGGCGGGGGCGGTTAACTATGGCTACACCTTC.

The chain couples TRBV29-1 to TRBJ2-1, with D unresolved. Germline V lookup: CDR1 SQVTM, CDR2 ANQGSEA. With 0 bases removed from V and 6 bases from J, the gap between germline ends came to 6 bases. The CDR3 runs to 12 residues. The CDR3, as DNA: TGCAGCGTTGAAGAGGTTGCCAATGAGCAGTTCTTC. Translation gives CSVEEVANEQFF.

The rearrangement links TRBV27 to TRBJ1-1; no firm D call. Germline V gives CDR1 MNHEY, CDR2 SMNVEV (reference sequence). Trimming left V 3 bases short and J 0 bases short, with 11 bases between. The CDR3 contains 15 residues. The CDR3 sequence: CASSFPFMVNTEAFF. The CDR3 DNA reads TGTGCCAGCAGTTTTCCCTTCATGGTGAACACTGAAGCTTTCTTT.

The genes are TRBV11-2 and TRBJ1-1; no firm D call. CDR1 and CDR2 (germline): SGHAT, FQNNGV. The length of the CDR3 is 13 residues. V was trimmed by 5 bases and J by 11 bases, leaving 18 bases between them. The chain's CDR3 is CASSRETSGLAFF. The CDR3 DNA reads TGTGCCAGCAGCAGGGAGACCTCGGGGTTGGCTTTCTTT.